These 6 T cell receptor beta chains share one sample of origin, sequenced in a study of OX40 agonist ivuxolimab in advanced cancers. Clones were sequenced by immunoSEQ multiplex PCR, and TCRdb holds only the in-frame ones, with some missing. The sample lists just over 70,000 clones, roughly 84% occurring once. Sequenced material: CD4+ or CD8+ T cells sorted from blood, taken in a trial of the OX40 agonist ivuxolimab. Every receptor here comes from an adult with an advanced solid tumor such as melanoma, head and neck, liver or kidney cancer.

V and J are TRBV5-1 and TRBJ2-7; 7 bases map to TRBD2. There are 15 residues in the CDR3. V lost 4 bases and J lost 4; bases outside the gene matches: 11. In germline, CDR1 is SGHRS, CDR2 YFSETQ. CDR3 DNA: TGCGCCAGCAGCCCAACCCCAGCGGGAACATACGAGCAGTACTTC. Protein product: CASSPTPAGTYEQYF.

The V gene is TRBV19, the J gene TRBJ1-1, with unresolved D. This CDR3 region has 16 residues. Deletions cut 3 bases from V and 4 bases from J, with 18 bases between. Germline-derived CDR1 and CDR2 are LNHDA and SQIVND (reference sequence). DNA of the CDR3: TGTGCCAGTAGTATTTCCTTCAGAGGGATGGGCACTGAAGCTTTCTTT. It yields the protein CASSISFRGMGTEAFF.

The chain joins TRBV5-1 to TRBJ2-7; 13 bases are shared with TRBD2. The V segment lost 2 bases and the J segment 5 bases; nucleotides outside the gene matches: 4. CDR3 length: 15 amino acids. Looked up from germline, CDR1 is SGHRS and CDR2 is YFSETQ. The CDR3 coding sequence is TGCGCCAGCAGCTTACGGACTAGCGGGAGAGACGAGCAGTACTTC. Amino acid sequence: CASSLRTSGRDEQYF.

This rearrangement joins TRBV10-3 to TRBJ2-7, with D tentatively TRBD2 (5 bases). V was pared by 7 bases and J by 0 bases, with 13 bases between. There are 14 residues in the CDR3. Germline CDR1 and CDR2: ENHRY and SYGVKD. CDR3 in DNA: TGTGCCATCACCCCGGAGCGGCTCTCCTACGAGCAGTACTTC. As protein: CAITPERLSYEQYF.

This chain uses TRBV6-1 with TRBJ1-2; TRBD1 is a possible D gene (5 bases). The CDR3 sequence is 15 residues long. V gave up 6 bases and J gave up 4 bases, with 18 bases separating them. The germline gives CDR1 MNHNS, CDR2 SASEGT. CDR3 coding DNA: TGTGCCAGCAGGGGAGCGGACACGCAGGGCTATGGCTACACCTTC. This translates into CASRGADTQGYGYTF.

V and J are TRBV28 and TRBJ2-3, with a tentative D call TRBD2 (5 bases). Trimming stripped 7 bases from V and 4 bases from J, with 15 bases between. The CDR3 consists of 14 residues. The germline V gene has CDR1 MDHEN and CDR2 SYDVKM. CDR3 sequence reads: CASTLATVPDTQYF. In nucleotides, the CDR3 is TGTGCCAGCACTCTAGCTACTGTCCCAGATACGCAGTATTTT.